The TCR beta chain described here comes from a study of T cells in Graves' hyperthyroidism and ophthalmopathy. Study in general: Peripheral blood specimens were obtained at initial diagnosis, prior to any treatment. Regarding the study as a whole: Median prediction lead before ophthalmopathy onset was about 6.3 months with the model.

Inclusion characteristics of ophthalmopathy patients comprised a Clinical Activity Score of at least 3, a NOSPECS grade of at least 4, and duration under 3 months. Uncontrolled infection, other autoimmune disease, pregnancy or lactation barred patients from enrollment. This clonotype was seen repeatedly, ten times or more. Its cognate antigen is unknown. Amplification of TCR beta CDR3 regions was performed using RNA transcripts as template. First-round RT-PCR of the TCR CDR3 relied on the HTBI primer set. Each CDR3 protein gets one entry after TCRdb re-called the multiplex PCR reads with MiXCR. The table lists about 290,000 distinct CDR3 sequences, roughly 19% of them singletons. The sample was blood. The TCR sequence derives from a man aged 45-65 years with Graves' ophthalmopathy.

The CDR3: CSARGQVNTEAFF. For the CDR3, the DNA is TGCAGTGCGAGGGGACAGGTGAACACTGAAGCTTTCTTT. This chain connects TRBV20-1 to TRBJ1-1; 8 positions agree with TRBD1. This CDR3 is 13 amino acids long. Germline-derived CDR1 and CDR2 are DFQATT and SNEGSKA (reference sequence). J was trimmed by 0 bases and V by 6 bases; bases with no gene match: 3.